Listed below are T cell receptor beta chains from one sample, sequenced in a study of CD8 T cells in Susac syndrome. TCRdb reprocessed the immunoSEQ multiplex PCR reads via MiXCR and lists one record per CDR3 protein. Among roughly 150,000 distinct CDR3 sequences listed, 94% were seen once. The sequencing input was CD4+ T cells from PBMCs. Receptors originate from a human donor with multiple sclerosis. CDR3s include the opening cysteine and the closing phenylalanine or tryptophan. Fields, in order: CDR3 DNA, CDR3 protein, J gene, V gene, clone size, D gene. The D gene is left open where the match is weak. Not all rows give a size; the values are once, few, many and, for expanded clones, a class.

cdr3_nt: TGTGCCAGCAGTTACTCACCGGGACAAGGAGACGAGCAGTACTTC
cdr3_aa: CASSYSPGQGDEQYF
j_call: TRBJ2-7
v_call: TRBV6-5
clone_size: .
d_call: .

cdr3_nt: TGTGCCAGCCGACCAGCGACAGGGGCCGGGGGGCATGGCTACACCTTC
cdr3_aa: CASRPATGAGGHGYTF
j_call: TRBJ1-2
v_call: TRBV5-5
clone_size: .
d_call: TRBD1

cdr3_nt: TGTGCCAGTAGAACTTCGGGGAGGCGCACTGAAGCTTTCTTT
cdr3_aa: CASRTSGRRTEAFF
j_call: TRBJ1-1
v_call: TRBV19
clone_size: once
d_call: .

cdr3_nt: TGTGCCAGCAGTCTCAGGGGGCCCTTGAACACCGGGGAGCTGTTTTTT
cdr3_aa: CASSLRGPLNTGELFF
j_call: TRBJ2-2
v_call: TRBV6-1
clone_size: .
d_call: TRBD1

cdr3_nt: TGTGCCAGCAGTTACGGGGGGGTTTCAGGGAACTATGGCTACACCTTC
cdr3_aa: CASSYGGVSGNYGYTF
j_call: TRBJ1-2
v_call: TRBV6-5
clone_size: .
d_call: .

cdr3_nt: TGCGCCAGCAGCCAAAGAATGACAGGGGCCGGGGGCTACACCTTC
cdr3_aa: CASSQRMTGAGGYTF
j_call: TRBJ1-2
v_call: TRBV4-3
clone_size: .
d_call: TRBD1

cdr3_nt: TGCAGCGTTGTGTCGCGGAGCTCCTACGAGCAGTACTTC
cdr3_aa: CSVVSRSSYEQYF
j_call: TRBJ2-7
v_call: TRBV29-1
clone_size: .
d_call: .

cdr3_nt: TGTGCCAGCAGCGTAGGCGAAAATCAGCCCCAGCATTTT
cdr3_aa: CASSVGENQPQHF
j_call: TRBJ1-5
v_call: TRBV9
clone_size: .
d_call: .

cdr3_nt: TGTGCCAGCAGTCAACAGGGGGCTGGTAACTATGGCTACACCTTC
cdr3_aa: CASSQQGAGNYGYTF
j_call: TRBJ1-2
v_call: TRBV2
clone_size: once
d_call: TRBD1

cdr3_nt: TGTGCCAGCAGCCAACTCCGGGGCGCTGGGGCCAACGTCCTGACTTTC
cdr3_aa: CASSQLRGAGANVLTF
j_call: TRBJ2-6
v_call: TRBV14
clone_size: .
d_call: .

cdr3_nt: TGTGCCAGCAGCCCCGGGACTAGCGGGTACGAGCAGTACTTC
cdr3_aa: CASSPGTSGYEQYF
j_call: TRBJ2-7
v_call: TRBV3-1
clone_size: .
d_call: TRBD2

cdr3_nt: TGTGCCAGCAGCCAAGGTTTGACCCAGTACTTC
cdr3_aa: CASSQGLTQYF
j_call: TRBJ2-5
v_call: TRBV3-1
clone_size: .
d_call: .

cdr3_nt: TGTGCCACCAGTGATGAGTACTTC
cdr3_aa: CATSDEYF
j_call: TRBJ2-4
v_call: TRBV24-1
clone_size: .
d_call: .

cdr3_nt: TGCAGCGTTCGGTTAGCAGCGAACACCGGGGAGCTGTTTTTT
cdr3_aa: CSVRLAANTGELFF
j_call: TRBJ2-2
v_call: TRBV29-1
clone_size: .
d_call: .

cdr3_nt: TGTGCCTGGAGTTCCGGAGTTAAAGCTTTCTTT
cdr3_aa: CAWSSGVKAFF
j_call: TRBJ1-1
v_call: TRBV30
clone_size: .
d_call: .

cdr3_nt: TGCAGCGTTGAGGGGGCGAGGGATGAGCAGTTCTTC
cdr3_aa: CSVEGARDEQFF
j_call: TRBJ2-1
v_call: TRBV29-1
clone_size: .
d_call: .

cdr3_nt: TGTGCCTGGAGATGGTCATCCCCCGGGGAGCTGTTTTTT
cdr3_aa: CAWRWSSPGELFF
j_call: TRBJ2-2
v_call: TRBV30
clone_size: .
d_call: .

cdr3_nt: TGTGCCAGCAGTCGTGGACAGGGCTTGAACGAGCAGTACTTC
cdr3_aa: CASSRGQGLNEQYF
j_call: TRBJ2-7
v_call: TRBV6-5
clone_size: .
d_call: TRBD1

cdr3_nt: TGTGCCAGCAGCATGGCAGGTGGTGAAAAACTGTTTTTT
cdr3_aa: CASSMAGGEKLFF
j_call: TRBJ1-4
v_call: TRBV7-2
clone_size: .
d_call: .

cdr3_nt: TGCAGCGTTGGAATACAGGGGGGGGTCACTGAAGCTTTCTTT
cdr3_aa: CSVGIQGGVTEAFF
j_call: TRBJ1-1
v_call: TRBV29-1
clone_size: .
d_call: TRBD1

cdr3_nt: TGTGCCAGCAGGCCGGACAGGAGGAGATCTGGGGCCAACGTCCTGACTTTC
cdr3_aa: CASRPDRRRSGANVLTF
j_call: TRBJ2-6
v_call: TRBV6-1
clone_size: .
d_call: TRBD1

cdr3_nt: TGTGCCAGCAAGATCAGGGCTGATCAGCCCCAGCATTTT
cdr3_aa: CASKIRADQPQHF
j_call: TRBJ1-5
v_call: TRBV6-1
clone_size: .
d_call: .

cdr3_nt: TGTGCCAGCAGTTTACCCCTGGGGGCTGCGAACACCGGGGAGCTGTTTTTT
cdr3_aa: CASSLPLGAANTGELFF
j_call: TRBJ2-2
v_call: TRBV28
clone_size: .
d_call: .

cdr3_nt: TGTGCCAGCAGCCCGGGCTCCGTGGGAGATACGCAGTATTTT
cdr3_aa: CASSPGSVGDTQYF
j_call: TRBJ2-3
v_call: TRBV4-2
clone_size: .
d_call: .

cdr3_nt: TGCGCCAGCAGTCAATGGTGGGACGCAATCTATGGCTACACCTTC
cdr3_aa: CASSQWWDAIYGYTF
j_call: TRBJ1-2
v_call: TRBV23-1
clone_size: .
d_call: .

cdr3_nt: TGTGCCAGCAGTGTAGGGGACTTGAGATACAATGAGCAGTTCTTC
cdr3_aa: CASSVGDLRYNEQFF
j_call: TRBJ2-1
v_call: TRBV6-4
clone_size: .
d_call: .

cdr3_nt: TGTGCCAGCTCACCAATTTTCCGGCAGGGAAACACTGAAGCTTTCTTT
cdr3_aa: CASSPIFRQGNTEAFF
j_call: TRBJ1-1
v_call: TRBV18
clone_size: .
d_call: .

cdr3_nt: TGTGCCATCAGTGCCGGGACAGGAGCCTCTGGGGCCAACGTCCTGACTTTC
cdr3_aa: CAISAGTGASGANVLTF
j_call: TRBJ2-6
v_call: TRBV10-3
clone_size: .
d_call: TRBD1

cdr3_nt: TGTGCCAGCAGCCGCCACGGCACTGAAGCTTTCTTT
cdr3_aa: CASSRHGTEAFF
j_call: TRBJ1-1
v_call: TRBV3-1
clone_size: .
d_call: .

cdr3_nt: TGTGCCAGCAATTTTTTAGCGGGGATCACAGATACGCAGTATTTT
cdr3_aa: CASNFLAGITDTQYF
j_call: TRBJ2-3
v_call: TRBV6-2/TRBV6-3
clone_size: .
d_call: TRBD2

cdr3_nt: TGCGCCAGCAGCTTGGTACCCAAGGGCGACTATGGCTACACCTTC
cdr3_aa: CASSLVPKGDYGYTF
j_call: TRBJ1-2
v_call: TRBV5-1
clone_size: .
d_call: .

cdr3_nt: TGTGCCAGCAGCCAAGGGGCCACCCAGGGGGGGCCCTCCTACGAGCAGTACTTC
cdr3_aa: CASSQGATQGGPSYEQYF
j_call: TRBJ2-7
v_call: TRBV4-2
clone_size: .
d_call: .

cdr3_nt: TGTGCCAGCAGCCCGAGCGGGAGGGCCCACATTCAGTACTTC
cdr3_aa: CASSPSGRAHIQYF
j_call: TRBJ2-4
v_call: TRBV3-1
clone_size: .
d_call: TRBD2

cdr3_nt: TGCGCCAGCAGCTTGGCCACTAGCGGTAGCTCCTACAATGAGCAGTTCTTC
cdr3_aa: CASSLATSGSSYNEQFF
j_call: TRBJ2-1
v_call: TRBV5-1
clone_size: .
d_call: TRBD2

cdr3_nt: TGTGCCTGGAGTAGAACTAGCGGCCCCCAGCATTTT
cdr3_aa: CAWSRTSGPQHF
j_call: TRBJ1-5
v_call: TRBV30
clone_size: .
d_call: .

cdr3_nt: TGTGCCACCAGCAAGATAAGCGGGAGGGAAGAGACCCAGTACTTC
cdr3_aa: CATSKISGREETQYF
j_call: TRBJ2-5
v_call: TRBV15
clone_size: .
d_call: TRBD2

cdr3_nt: TGTGCCATCAGCCTACAGGAGAACACTGAAGCTTTCTTT
cdr3_aa: CAISLQENTEAFF
j_call: TRBJ1-1
v_call: TRBV10-3
clone_size: .
d_call: .

cdr3_nt: TGTGCCAGTAATTATGGGACAGTCTACACTGAAGCTTTCTTT
cdr3_aa: CASNYGTVYTEAFF
j_call: TRBJ1-1
v_call: TRBV19
clone_size: .
d_call: TRBD1

cdr3_nt: TGCGCCAGCAGCCGGACAGGGTCAGTAGATACGCAGTATTTT
cdr3_aa: CASSRTGSVDTQYF
j_call: TRBJ2-3
v_call: TRBV10-2
clone_size: .
d_call: TRBD1

cdr3_nt: TGTGCCAGCAGCCTCCCAGGGCTGAACACCTACGAGCAGTACTTC
cdr3_aa: CASSLPGLNTYEQYF
j_call: TRBJ2-7
v_call: TRBV6-1
clone_size: .
d_call: .

cdr3_nt: TGTGCCAGCAGTTTACCTCCCGGGGGGGGCTACACCTTC
cdr3_aa: CASSLPPGGGYTF
j_call: TRBJ1-2
v_call: TRBV28
clone_size: once
d_call: .

cdr3_nt: TGTGCCAGCAGTGATCCGGGAGGCGAGCAGTACTTC
cdr3_aa: CASSDPGGEQYF
j_call: TRBJ2-7
v_call: TRBV2
clone_size: .
d_call: TRBD2

cdr3_nt: TGTGCCAGCAGTTCGACAGGCCCCTATGGCTACACCTTC
cdr3_aa: CASSSTGPYGYTF
j_call: TRBJ1-2
v_call: TRBV6-5
clone_size: .
d_call: .

cdr3_nt: TGTGCCAGCAGGGACGACAGTTCTGAAAAACTGTTTTTT
cdr3_aa: CASRDDSSEKLFF
j_call: TRBJ1-4
v_call: TRBV6-5
clone_size: .
d_call: .

cdr3_nt: TGTGCCGTCAGGAGGGGGATCAATCAGCCCCAGCATTTT
cdr3_aa: CAVRRGINQPQHF
j_call: TRBJ1-5
v_call: TRBV6-5
clone_size: .
d_call: .

cdr3_nt: TGTGCCAGCTCACCCGGACAGAGCCAAGAGACCCAGTACTTC
cdr3_aa: CASSPGQSQETQYF
j_call: TRBJ2-5
v_call: TRBV18
clone_size: .
d_call: .

cdr3_nt: TGTGCCATCAGTGACGCTAGCGGGAGGGCCGCCTACAATGAGCAGTTCTTC
cdr3_aa: CAISDASGRAAYNEQFF
j_call: TRBJ2-1
v_call: TRBV10-3
clone_size: .
d_call: TRBD2

cdr3_nt: TGTGCCAGCAGCGAAAGACCAGGGGAATCTGGGGCCAACGTCCTGACTTTC
cdr3_aa: CASSERPGESGANVLTF
j_call: TRBJ2-6
v_call: TRBV28
clone_size: .
d_call: .

cdr3_nt: TGTGCCAGCAGCCAAGAGGGGCGGCTAGCGGAGACCCAGTACTTC
cdr3_aa: CASSQEGRLAETQYF
j_call: TRBJ2-5
v_call: TRBV4-2
clone_size: .
d_call: .

cdr3_nt: TGTGCCAGCAGCTTTACATCGACCTACGAGCAGTACTTC
cdr3_aa: CASSFTSTYEQYF
j_call: TRBJ2-7
v_call: TRBV7-9
clone_size: .
d_call: .

cdr3_nt: TGTGCCAGTAGTGTCGAACTAGCGGGAGCTAAGACCCAGTACTTC
cdr3_aa: CASSVELAGAKTQYF
j_call: TRBJ2-5
v_call: TRBV19
clone_size: .
d_call: TRBD2

cdr3_nt: TGCAGTGCTAGTTCTAGGGTCGACAACAATGAGCAGTTCTTC
cdr3_aa: CSASSRVDNNEQFF
j_call: TRBJ2-1
v_call: TRBV20-1
clone_size: .
d_call: .

cdr3_nt: TGCAGTGCTAGAGATCGAGTTCAGACCCAGTACTTC
cdr3_aa: CSARDRVQTQYF
j_call: TRBJ2-5
v_call: TRBV20-1
clone_size: .
d_call: .

cdr3_nt: TGTGCCAGCAGCCCTAACGGGCGGGCACAAGAGACCCAGTACTTC
cdr3_aa: CASSPNGRAQETQYF
j_call: TRBJ2-5
v_call: TRBV7-8
clone_size: .
d_call: .